This T cell receptor (beta chain) was captured in a study of lymphopenia after photon versus proton radiotherapy. Study-level points and caveats: Photon-treated patients lost naive T cells and TCR diversity; proton-treated stayed stable.

This clone was recorded a few times. What it recognizes is unknown. Assay: immunoSEQ multiplex PCR; the TCRdb copy retains only in-frame clones and omits some. The table includes fewer than 35,000 clones, 89% detected once. The V gene's germline CDR1 is MDHEN and CDR2 SYDVKM. The CDR3 is 13 amino acids. Deletions cut 6 bases from V and 0 bases from J, with 8 bases between. The sample consisted of peripheral blood, taken from a patient treated with proton-based radiotherapy. The receptor comes from a woman aged 65 to 85 with pancreatic cancer. Some clones in this sample may be carry-over from other donors' samples. The J gene is TRBJ1-1, the V gene TRBV28; D is unclear. CDR3 in amino acids: CASSSDMNTEAFF. CDR3 in DNA: TGTGCCAGCAGCTCAGACATGAACACTGAAGCTTTCTTT.